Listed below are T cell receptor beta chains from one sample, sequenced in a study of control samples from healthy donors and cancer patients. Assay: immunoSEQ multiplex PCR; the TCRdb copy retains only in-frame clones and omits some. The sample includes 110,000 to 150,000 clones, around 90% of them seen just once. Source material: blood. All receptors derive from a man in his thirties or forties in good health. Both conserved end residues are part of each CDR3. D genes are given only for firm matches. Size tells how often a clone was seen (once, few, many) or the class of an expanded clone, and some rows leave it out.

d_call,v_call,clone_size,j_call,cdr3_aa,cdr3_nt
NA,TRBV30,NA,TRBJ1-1,CAWIGGVTEAFF,TGTGCCTGGATAGGAGGTGTAACTGAAGCTTTCTTT
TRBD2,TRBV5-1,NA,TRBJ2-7,CASVLGTSGGYEQYF,TGCGCCAGCGTCCTCGGTACTAGCGGAGGCTACGAGCAGTACTTC
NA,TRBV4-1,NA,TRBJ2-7,CASSQGQTVIYEQYF,TGCGCCAGCAGCCAAGGGCAGACAGTTATCTACGAGCAGTACTTC
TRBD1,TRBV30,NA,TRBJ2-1,CAWSRDRGGNEQFF,TGTGCCTGGTCCCGGGACAGGGGAGGAAATGAGCAGTTCTTC
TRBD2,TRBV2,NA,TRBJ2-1,CASSGPVGGSLDEQFF,TGTGCCAGCAGTGGCCCCGTGGGCGGGAGTTTAGATGAGCAGTTCTTC
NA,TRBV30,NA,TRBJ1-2,CAWSPALSGYTF,TGTGCCTGGAGCCCCGCCCTATCTGGCTACACCTTC
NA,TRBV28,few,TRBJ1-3,CASRGYPVNTIYF,TGTGCCAGCAGGGGATACCCTGTAAACACCATATATTTT
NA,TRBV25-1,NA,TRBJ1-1,CASSEPANTEAFF,TGTGCCAGCAGTGAACCGGCGAACACTGAAGCTTTCTTT
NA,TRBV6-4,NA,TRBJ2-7,CASSDSSSYEQYF,TGTGCCAGCAGTGACTCGAGCTCCTACGAGCAGTACTTC
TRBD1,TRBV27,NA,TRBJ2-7,CASSFATGVGLNEQYF,TGTGCCAGCAGTTTCGCAACAGGGGTGGGTTTAAACGAGCAGTACTTC
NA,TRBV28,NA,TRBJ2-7,CASSPSGLTYEQYF,TGTGCCAGCAGCCCATCGGGTCTTACCTACGAGCAGTACTTC
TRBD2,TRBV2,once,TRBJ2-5,CASSFTSGETQYF,TGTGCCAGCAGCTTCACTAGCGGAGAGACCCAGTACTTC
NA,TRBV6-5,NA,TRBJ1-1,CASKVRGGMNTEAFF,TGTGCCAGCAAGGTTCGGGGGGGGATGAACACTGAAGCTTTCTTT
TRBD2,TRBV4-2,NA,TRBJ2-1,CASSQEPGLAYNEQFF,TGTGCCAGCAGCCAAGAACCGGGACTAGCGTACAATGAGCAGTTCTTC
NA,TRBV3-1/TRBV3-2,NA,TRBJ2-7,CASRRREEDEQYF,TGTGCCAGCAGGCGGCGAGAGGAAGACGAGCAGTACTTC
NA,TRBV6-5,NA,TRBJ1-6,CASSSYVNSPLHF,TGTGCCAGCAGCTCCTACGTGAATTCACCCCTCCACTTT
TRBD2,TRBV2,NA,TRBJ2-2,CASSTSGGNTGELFF,TGTGCCAGCAGTACTAGCGGAGGGAACACCGGGGAGCTGTTTTTT
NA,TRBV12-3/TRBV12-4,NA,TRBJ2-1,CASRKGGEGEQFF,TGTGCCAGCAGGAAAGGGGGGGAAGGTGAGCAGTTCTTC
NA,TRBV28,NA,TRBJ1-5,CASSLRRLNQPQHF,TGTGCCAGCAGTTTACGCCGGTTAAATCAGCCCCAGCATTTT
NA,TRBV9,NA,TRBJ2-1,CASSPSKGEQFF,TGTGCCAGCAGCCCCTCCAAGGGTGAGCAGTTCTTC
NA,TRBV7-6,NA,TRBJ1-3,CASSLGEGSGNTIYF,TGTGCCAGCAGCTTGGGGGAAGGCTCTGGAAACACCATATATTTT
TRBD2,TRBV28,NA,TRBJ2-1,CASSPPLAGVRNEQFF,TGTGCCAGCAGTCCCCCCTTAGCGGGAGTACGCAATGAGCAGTTCTTC
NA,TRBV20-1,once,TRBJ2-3,CSARDTDTQYF,TGCAGTGCTAGAGATACAGATACGCAGTATTTT
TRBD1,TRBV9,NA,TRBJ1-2,CASSPTTGGYGYTF,TGTGCCAGCAGCCCGACGACAGGGGGATATGGCTACACCTTC
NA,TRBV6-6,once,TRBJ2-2,CASSYENTGELFF,TGTGCCAGCAGTTACGAGAACACCGGGGAGCTGTTTTTT
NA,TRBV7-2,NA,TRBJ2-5,CASSFGGGSETQYF,TGTGCCAGCAGCTTCGGAGGGGGCTCAGAGACCCAGTACTTC
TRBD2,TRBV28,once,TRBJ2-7,CASSSDTSGTSYEQYF,TGTGCCAGTTCTTCTGACACTAGCGGAACCTCCTACGAGCAGTACTTC
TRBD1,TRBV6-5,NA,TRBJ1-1,CASSKTGGISEAFF,TGTGCCAGCAGTAAAACAGGGGGCATTTCTGAAGCTTTCTTT
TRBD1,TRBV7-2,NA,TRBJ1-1,CASRDRTGGTEAFF,TGTGCCAGCAGAGATCGGACAGGGGGCACTGAAGCTTTCTTT
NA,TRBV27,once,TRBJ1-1,CASSTRGGTNTEAFF,TGTGCCAGCAGTACTAGAGGAGGGACGAACACTGAAGCTTTCTTT
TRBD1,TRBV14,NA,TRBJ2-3,CASSLRTGRRYF,TGTGCCAGCAGCCTGCGGACAGGGCGCCGTTATTTT
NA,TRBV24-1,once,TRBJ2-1,CATSAALGASRNEQFF,TGTGCCACCAGTGCCGCTCTAGGGGCCTCTAGAAATGAGCAGTTCTTC
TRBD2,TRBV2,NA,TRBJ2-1,CASSEAGSTSGPRNEQFF,TGTGCCAGCAGTGAAGCAGGGTCGACTAGCGGACCGCGAAATGAGCAGTTCTTC
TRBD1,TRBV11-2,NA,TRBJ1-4,CASSFGDRGATNEKLFF,TGTGCCAGCAGCTTTGGGGACAGGGGTGCAACTAATGAAAAACTGTTTTTT
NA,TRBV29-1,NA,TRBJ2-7,CNAPDGSFYEQYF,TGCAACGCCCCCGACGGAAGTTTCTACGAGCAGTACTTC
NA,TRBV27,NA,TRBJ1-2,CASSSTGSGYTF,TGTGCCAGCAGTTCCACAGGGTCTGGCTACACCTTC
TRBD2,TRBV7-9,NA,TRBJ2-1,CAAAGGFEQFF,TGTGCCGCGGCGGGGGGCTTTGAGCAGTTCTTC
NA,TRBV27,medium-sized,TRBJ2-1,CASSFIPLGNEQFF,TGTGCCAGCAGTTTTATTCCTTTGGGCAATGAGCAGTTCTTC
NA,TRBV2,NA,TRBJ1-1,CASSPRAGRTEAFF,TGTGCCAGCAGCCCCAGGGCCGGGCGCACTGAAGCTTTCTTT
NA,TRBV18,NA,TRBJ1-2,CASSQGGPNYGYTF,TGTGCCAGCTCACAGGGCGGCCCTAACTATGGCTACACCTTC
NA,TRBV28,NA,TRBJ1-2,CAILYGTGYGYTF,TGTGCCATCTTATACGGGACGGGTTATGGCTACACCTTC
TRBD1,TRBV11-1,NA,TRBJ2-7,CASSRQGTEQYF,TGTGCCAGCAGTCGACAGGGTACCGAGCAGTACTTC
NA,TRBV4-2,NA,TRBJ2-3,CASSLLGGTDTQYF,TGTGCCAGCAGCCTATTAGGAGGCACAGATACGCAGTATTTT
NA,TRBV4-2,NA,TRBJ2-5,CASSQEAVEETQYF,TGTGCCAGCAGCCAAGAGGCGGTAGAAGAGACCCAGTACTTC
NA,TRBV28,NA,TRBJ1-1,CASSFQGRANTEAFF,TGTGCCAGCAGTTTTCAGGGCAGAGCGAACACTGAAGCTTTCTTT
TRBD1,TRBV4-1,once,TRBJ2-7,CASSQGLRDSFSYEQYF,TGCGCCAGCAGCCAAGGTCTTCGGGACAGCTTCTCCTACGAGCAGTACTTC
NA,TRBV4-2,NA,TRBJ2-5,CASSQDQLAGKEETQYF,TGTGCCAGCAGCCAAGATCAATTGGCAGGCAAAGAGGAGACCCAGTACTTC
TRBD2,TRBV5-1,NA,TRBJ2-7,CASSLDFGTSGYEQYF,TGCGCCAGCAGCTTGGATTTCGGGACTAGCGGTTACGAGCAGTACTTC
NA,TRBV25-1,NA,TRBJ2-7,CASSEAEHYEQYF,TGTGCCAGCAGTGAAGCAGAGCACTACGAGCAGTACTTC
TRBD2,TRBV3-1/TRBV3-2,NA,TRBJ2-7,CASSVRTSGRLAEQYF,TGTGCCAGCAGCGTGCGAACTAGCGGGAGGTTGGCCGAGCAGTACTTC
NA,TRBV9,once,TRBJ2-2,CASSAYTGELFF,TGTGCCAGCAGCGCCTACACCGGGGAGCTGTTTTTT
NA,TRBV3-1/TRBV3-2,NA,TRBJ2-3,CASRSSGYKDTQYF,TGTGCCAGCAGAAGCAGTGGATATAAGGATACGCAGTATTTT
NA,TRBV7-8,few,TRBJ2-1,CASSLRQKYNEQFF,TGTGCCAGCAGCTTACGCCAAAAATACAATGAGCAGTTCTTC
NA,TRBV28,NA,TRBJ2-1,CASNFGFWDTRSSYNEQFF,TGTGCCAGCAATTTCGGTTTTTGGGACACGAGGAGCTCCTACAATGAGCAGTTCTTC